The T cell receptor (beta chain) described here comes from a study of blood T cell repertoires in COVID-19. Across the study: Samples came from the United States, Italy and Spain, spanning acute and convalescent COVID-19. The cDNA or gDNA used as material had been derived from T cells, B-cell-depleted T cells, or PBMCs.

The CDR3 length is 15 residues. V lost 1 base, J lost 3 bases, and 12 bases lay in between. Germline V gene sequence: CDR1 LNHDA, CDR2 SQIVND (reference sequence). Generated by immunoSEQ multiplex PCR, the TCRdb table keeps only in-frame clones and is missing some. The sample consists of a few hundred thousand clones, around 88% of them appearing once. This TCR derives from a man under 40 with acute or convalescent COVID-19. The chain uses TRBV19 and TRBJ2-5, with TRBD2 as a possible D gene (6 bases). The sequenced material came from peripheral blood. This CDR3 is CASSIAGEREETQYF. CDR3 DNA: TGTGCCAGTAGTATAGCGGGGGAAAGGGAAGAGACCCAGTACTTC.